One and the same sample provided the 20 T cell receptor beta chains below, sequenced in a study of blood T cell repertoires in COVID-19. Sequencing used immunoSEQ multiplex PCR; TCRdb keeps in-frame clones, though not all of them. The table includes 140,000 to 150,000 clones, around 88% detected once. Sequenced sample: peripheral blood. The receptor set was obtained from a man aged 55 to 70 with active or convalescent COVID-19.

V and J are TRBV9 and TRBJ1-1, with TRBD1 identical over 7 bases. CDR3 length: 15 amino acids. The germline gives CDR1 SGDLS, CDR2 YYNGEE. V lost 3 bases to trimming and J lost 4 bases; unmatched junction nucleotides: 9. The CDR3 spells CASSEWTGRSTEAFF. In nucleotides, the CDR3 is TGTGCCAGCAGCGAGTGGACAGGTAGGAGCACTGAAGCTTTCTTT.

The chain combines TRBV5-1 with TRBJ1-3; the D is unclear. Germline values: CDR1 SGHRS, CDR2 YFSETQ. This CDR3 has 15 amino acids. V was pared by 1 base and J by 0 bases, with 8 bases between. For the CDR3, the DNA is TGCGCCAGCAGCTTGACGGGGAACTCTGGAAACACCATATATTTT. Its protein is CASSLTGNSGNTIYF.

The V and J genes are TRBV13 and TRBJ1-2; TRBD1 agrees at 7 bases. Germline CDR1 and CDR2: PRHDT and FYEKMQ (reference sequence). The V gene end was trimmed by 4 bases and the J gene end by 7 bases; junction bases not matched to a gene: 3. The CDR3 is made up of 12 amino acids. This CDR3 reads CASSSNRGGYTF. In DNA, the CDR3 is TGTGCCAGCAGCTCGAACAGGGGTGGCTACACCTTC.

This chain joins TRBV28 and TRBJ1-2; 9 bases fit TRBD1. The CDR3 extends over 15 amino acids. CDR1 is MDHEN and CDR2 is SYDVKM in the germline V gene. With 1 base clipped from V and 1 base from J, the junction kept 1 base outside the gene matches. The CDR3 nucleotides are TGTGCCAGCAGTTTATTGGGACAGGGTAACTATGGCTACACCTTC. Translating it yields CASSLLGQGNYGYTF.

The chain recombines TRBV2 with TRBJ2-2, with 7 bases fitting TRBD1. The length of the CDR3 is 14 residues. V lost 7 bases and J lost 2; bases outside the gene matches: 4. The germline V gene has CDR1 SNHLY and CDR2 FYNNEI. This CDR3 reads CASNRDSNTGELFF. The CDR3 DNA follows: TGTGCCAGCAACCGGGACAGTAACACCGGGGAGCTGTTTTTT.

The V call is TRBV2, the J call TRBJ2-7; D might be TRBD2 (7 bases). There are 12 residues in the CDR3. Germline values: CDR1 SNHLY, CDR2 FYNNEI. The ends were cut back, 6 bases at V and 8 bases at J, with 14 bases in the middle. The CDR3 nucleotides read TGTGCCAGCAGGGGGGCGGGGGCCCAGCAGTACTTC. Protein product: CASRGAGAQQYF. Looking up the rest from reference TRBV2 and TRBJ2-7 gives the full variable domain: EPEVTQTPSHQVTQMGQEVILRCVPISNHLYFYWYRQILGQKVEFLVSFYNNEISEKSEIFDDQFSVERPDGSNFTLKIRSTKLEDSAMYFCASRGAGAQQYFGPGTRLTVT.

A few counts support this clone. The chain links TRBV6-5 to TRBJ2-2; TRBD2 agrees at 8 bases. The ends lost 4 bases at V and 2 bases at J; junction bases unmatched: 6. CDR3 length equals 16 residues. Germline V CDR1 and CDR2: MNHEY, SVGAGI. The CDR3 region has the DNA TGTGCCAGCAGTTCAGCGGGGGCTCAAAACACCGGGGAGCTGTTTTTT. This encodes CASSSAGAQNTGELFF.

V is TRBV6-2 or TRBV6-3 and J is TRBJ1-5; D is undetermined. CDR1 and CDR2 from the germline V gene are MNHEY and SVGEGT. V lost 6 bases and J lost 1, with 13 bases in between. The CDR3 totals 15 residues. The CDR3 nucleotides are TGTGCCAGCAGCCAAGAGCAGGCCAGCAATCAGCCCCAGCATTTT. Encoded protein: CASSQEQASNQPQHF.

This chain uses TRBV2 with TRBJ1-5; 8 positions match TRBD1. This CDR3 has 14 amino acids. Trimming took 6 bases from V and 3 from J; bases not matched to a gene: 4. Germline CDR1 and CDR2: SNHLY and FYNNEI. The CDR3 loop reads CASSVTGDNQPQHF. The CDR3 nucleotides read TGTGCCAGCAGCGTGACAGGGGACAATCAGCCCCAGCATTTT. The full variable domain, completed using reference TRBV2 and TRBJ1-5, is EPEVTQTPSHQVTQMGQEVILRCVPISNHLYFYWYRQILGQKVEFLVSFYNNEISEKSEIFDDQFSVERPDGSNFTLKIRSTKLEDSAMYFCASSVTGDNQPQHFGDGTRLSIL.

CDR3 sequence (DNA): TGTGCCAGCAGGGACAGGGCCTACGAGCAGTACTTC. Amino acids: CASRDRAYEQYF. The chain joins TRBV5-8 to TRBJ2-7; TRBD1 matches 8 bases. Trimming at V came to 5 bases and at J to 2 bases, leaving 0 bases not matched to a gene. The CDR3 totals 12 residues. From germline, CDR1 is SGHTS and CDR2 YDEGEE.

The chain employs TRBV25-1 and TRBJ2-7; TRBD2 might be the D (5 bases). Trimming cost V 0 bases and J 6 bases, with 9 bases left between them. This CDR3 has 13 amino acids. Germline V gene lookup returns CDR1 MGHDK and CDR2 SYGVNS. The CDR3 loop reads CASSEYSESEQYF. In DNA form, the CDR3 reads TGTGCCAGCAGTGAATATAGCGAGAGCGAGCAGTACTTC.

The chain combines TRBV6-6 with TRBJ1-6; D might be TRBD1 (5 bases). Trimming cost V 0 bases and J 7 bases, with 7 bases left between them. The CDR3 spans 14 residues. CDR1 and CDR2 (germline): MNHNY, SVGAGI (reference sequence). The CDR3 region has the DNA TGTGCCAGCAGTTACTCGAAGGGGAATTCACCCCTCCACTTT. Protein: CASSYSKGNSPLHF.

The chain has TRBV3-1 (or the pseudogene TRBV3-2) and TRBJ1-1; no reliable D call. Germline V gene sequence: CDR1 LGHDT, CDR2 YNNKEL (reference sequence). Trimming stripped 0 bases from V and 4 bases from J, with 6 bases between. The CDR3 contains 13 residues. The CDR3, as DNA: TGTGCCAGCAGCCAAGAAAGCCTCACTGAAGCTTTCTTT. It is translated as CASSQESLTEAFF.

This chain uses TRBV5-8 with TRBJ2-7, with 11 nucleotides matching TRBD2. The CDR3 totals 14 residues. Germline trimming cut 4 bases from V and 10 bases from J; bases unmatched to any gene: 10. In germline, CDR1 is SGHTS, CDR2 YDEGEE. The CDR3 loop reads CASSRRSGRAEQYF. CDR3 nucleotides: TGTGCCAGCAGCCGCCGTAGCGGGAGGGCCGAACAGTACTTC.

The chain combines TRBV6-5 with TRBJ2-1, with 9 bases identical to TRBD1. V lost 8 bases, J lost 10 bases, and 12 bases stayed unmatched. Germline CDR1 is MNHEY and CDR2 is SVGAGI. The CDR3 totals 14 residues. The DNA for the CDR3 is TGTGCCAGCTCTTGGGACAGGGAATGGGGGGAGCAGTTCTTC. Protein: CASSWDREWGEQFF.

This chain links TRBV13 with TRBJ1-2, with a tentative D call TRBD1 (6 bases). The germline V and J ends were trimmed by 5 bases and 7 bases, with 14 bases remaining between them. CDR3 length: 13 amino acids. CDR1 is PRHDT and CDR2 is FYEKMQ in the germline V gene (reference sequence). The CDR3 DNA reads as TGTGCCAGCAGCCTGGGGGGGCGGGTTGGCTACACCTTC. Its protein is CASSLGGRVGYTF.

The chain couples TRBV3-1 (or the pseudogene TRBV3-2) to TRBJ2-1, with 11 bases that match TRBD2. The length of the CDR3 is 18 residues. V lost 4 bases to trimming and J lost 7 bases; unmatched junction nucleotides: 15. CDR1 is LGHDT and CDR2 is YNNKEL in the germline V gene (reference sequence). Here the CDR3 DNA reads TGTGCCAGCAGCCCCATGGGGAGTAGCGGGGGGGCTTATAATGAGCAGTTCTTC. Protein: CASSPMGSSGGAYNEQFF.

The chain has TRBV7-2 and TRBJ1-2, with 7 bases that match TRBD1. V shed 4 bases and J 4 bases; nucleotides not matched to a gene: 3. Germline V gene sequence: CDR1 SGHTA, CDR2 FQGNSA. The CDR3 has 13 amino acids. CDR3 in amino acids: CASSSTGRYGYTF. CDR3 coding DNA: TGTGCCAGCAGCTCGACAGGGCGCTATGGCTACACCTTC.

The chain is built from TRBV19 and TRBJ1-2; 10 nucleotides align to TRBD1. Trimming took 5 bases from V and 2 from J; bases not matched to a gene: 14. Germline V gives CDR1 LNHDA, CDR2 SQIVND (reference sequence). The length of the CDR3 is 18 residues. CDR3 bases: TGTGCCAGTAGTGCGCACCGGGACAGGGGATTCGCGAACTATGGCTACACCTTC. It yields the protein CASSAHRDRGFANYGYTF.

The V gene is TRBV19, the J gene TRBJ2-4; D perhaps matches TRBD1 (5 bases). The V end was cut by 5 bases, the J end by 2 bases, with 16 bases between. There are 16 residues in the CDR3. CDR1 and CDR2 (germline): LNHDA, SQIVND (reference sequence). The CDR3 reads CASSLPAGFTKNIQYF. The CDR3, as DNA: TGTGCCAGTAGTTTACCAGCAGGGTTTACCAAAAACATTCAGTACTTC.